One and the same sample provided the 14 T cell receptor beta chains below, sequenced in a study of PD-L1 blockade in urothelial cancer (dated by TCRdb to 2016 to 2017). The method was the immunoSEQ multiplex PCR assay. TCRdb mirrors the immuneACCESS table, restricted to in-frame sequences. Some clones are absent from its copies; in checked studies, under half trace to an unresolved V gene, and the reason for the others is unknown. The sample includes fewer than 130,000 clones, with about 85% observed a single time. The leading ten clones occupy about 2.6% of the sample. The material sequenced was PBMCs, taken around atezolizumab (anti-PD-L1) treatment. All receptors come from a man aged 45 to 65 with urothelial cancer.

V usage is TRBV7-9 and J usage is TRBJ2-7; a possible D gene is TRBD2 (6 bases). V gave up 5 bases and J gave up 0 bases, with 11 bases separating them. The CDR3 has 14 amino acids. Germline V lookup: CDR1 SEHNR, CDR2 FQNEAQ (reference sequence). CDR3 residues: CASSIPGSSYEQYF. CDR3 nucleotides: TGTGCCAGCAGCATTCCCGGGAGCTCCTACGAGCAGTACTTC.

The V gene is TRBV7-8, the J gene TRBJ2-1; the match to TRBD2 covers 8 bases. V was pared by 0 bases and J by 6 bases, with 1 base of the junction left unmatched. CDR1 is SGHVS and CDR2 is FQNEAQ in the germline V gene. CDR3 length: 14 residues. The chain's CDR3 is CASSLASGSNEQFF. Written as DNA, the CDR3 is TGTGCCAGCAGCTTAGCGAGCGGGAGCAATGAGCAGTTCTTC. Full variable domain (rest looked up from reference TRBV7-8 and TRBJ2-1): GAGVSQSPRYKVAKRGQDVALRCDPISGHVSLFWYQQALGQGPEFLTYFQNEAQLDKSGLPSDRFFAERPEGSVSTLKIQRTQQEDSAVYLCASSLASGSNEQFFGPGTRLTVL.

In nucleotides, the CDR3 is TGTGCCAGCTCACCGTCCGGGACAGGGGGCTCCTACGAGCAGTACTTC. This gives the protein CASSPSGTGGSYEQYF. V is TRBV18 and J is TRBJ2-7, with 11 nucleotides matching TRBD1. This CDR3 spans 16 amino acids. Germline values: CDR1 KGHSH, CDR2 LQKENI. With V trimmed by 3 bases and J by 0 bases, 4 bases remained unmatched.

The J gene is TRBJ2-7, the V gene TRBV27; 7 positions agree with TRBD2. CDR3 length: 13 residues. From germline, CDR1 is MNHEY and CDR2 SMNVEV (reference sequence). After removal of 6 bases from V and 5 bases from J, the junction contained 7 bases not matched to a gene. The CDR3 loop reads CASRAPAGDEQYF. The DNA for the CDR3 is TGTGCCAGCAGAGCCCCTGCGGGGGACGAGCAGTACTTC.

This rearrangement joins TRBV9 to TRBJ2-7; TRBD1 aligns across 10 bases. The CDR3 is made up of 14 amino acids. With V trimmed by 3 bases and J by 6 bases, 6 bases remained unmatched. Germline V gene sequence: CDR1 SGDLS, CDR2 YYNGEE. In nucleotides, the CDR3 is TGTGCCAGCAGCGCCCGGGACAGGGGAATCGAGCAGTACTTC. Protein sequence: CASSARDRGIEQYF.

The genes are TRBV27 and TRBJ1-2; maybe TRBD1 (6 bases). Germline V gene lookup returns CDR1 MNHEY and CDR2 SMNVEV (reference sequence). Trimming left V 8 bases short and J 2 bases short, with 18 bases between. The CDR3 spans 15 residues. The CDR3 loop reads CASGPWDTGNYGYTF. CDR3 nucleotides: TGTGCCAGCGGGCCTTGGGACACCGGAAACTATGGCTACACCTTC.

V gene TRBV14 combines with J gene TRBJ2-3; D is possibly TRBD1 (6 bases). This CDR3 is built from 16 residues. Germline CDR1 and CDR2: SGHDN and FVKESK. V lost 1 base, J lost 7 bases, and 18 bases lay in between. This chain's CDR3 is CASSQAGTPKFHTQYF. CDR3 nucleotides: TGTGCCAGCAGCCAAGCAGGGACACCGAAATTCCATACGCAGTATTTT.

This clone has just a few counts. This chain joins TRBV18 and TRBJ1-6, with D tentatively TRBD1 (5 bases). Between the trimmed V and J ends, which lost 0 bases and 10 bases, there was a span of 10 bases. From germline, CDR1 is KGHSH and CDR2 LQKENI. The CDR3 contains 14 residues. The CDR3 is CASSPPGQISPLHF. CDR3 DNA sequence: TGTGCCAGCTCACCACCAGGACAAATCTCACCCCTCCACTTT.

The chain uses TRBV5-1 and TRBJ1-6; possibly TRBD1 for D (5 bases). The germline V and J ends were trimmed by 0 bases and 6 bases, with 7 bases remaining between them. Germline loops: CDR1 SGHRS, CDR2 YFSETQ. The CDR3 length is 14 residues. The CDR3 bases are TGCGCCAGCAGCTTGGGGCAGGGTAATTCACCCCTCCACTTT. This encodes CASSLGQGNSPLHF.

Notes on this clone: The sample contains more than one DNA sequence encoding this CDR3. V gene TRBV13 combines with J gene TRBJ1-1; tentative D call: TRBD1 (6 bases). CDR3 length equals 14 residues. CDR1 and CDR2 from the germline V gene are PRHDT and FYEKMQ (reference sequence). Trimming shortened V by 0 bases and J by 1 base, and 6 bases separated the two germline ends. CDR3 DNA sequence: TGTGCCAGCAGCTTAGGACAGGGGAACACTGAAGCTTTCTTT. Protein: CASSLGQGNTEAFF.

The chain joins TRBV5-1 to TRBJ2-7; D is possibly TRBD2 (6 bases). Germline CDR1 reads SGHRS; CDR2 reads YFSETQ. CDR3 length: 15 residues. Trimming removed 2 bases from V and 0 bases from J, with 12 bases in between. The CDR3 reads CASSFLAGSSYEQYF. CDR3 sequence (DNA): TGCGCCAGCAGCTTCCTTGCGGGAAGCTCCTACGAGCAGTACTTC.

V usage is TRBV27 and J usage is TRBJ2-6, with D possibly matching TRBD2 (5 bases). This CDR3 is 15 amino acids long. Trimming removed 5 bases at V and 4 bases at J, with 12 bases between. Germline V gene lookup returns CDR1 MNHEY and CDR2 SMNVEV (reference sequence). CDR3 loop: CASSGSRGGANVLTF. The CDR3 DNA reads TGTGCCAGCAGTGGCAGCCGGGGAGGGGCCAACGTCCTGACTTTC.

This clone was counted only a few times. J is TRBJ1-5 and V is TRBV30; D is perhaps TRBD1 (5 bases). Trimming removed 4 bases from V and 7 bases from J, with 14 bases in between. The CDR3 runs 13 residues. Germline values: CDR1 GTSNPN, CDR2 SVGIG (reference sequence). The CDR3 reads CAWTTGTHQPQHF. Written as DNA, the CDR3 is TGTGCCTGGACGACCGGGACTCACCAGCCCCAGCATTTT.

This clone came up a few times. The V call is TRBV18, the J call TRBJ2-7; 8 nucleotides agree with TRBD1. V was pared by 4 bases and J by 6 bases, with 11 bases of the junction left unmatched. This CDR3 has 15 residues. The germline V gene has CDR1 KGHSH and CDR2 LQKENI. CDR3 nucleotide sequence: TGTGCCAGCTCACGGACAGGGTCGCCCTCCCGCGAGCAGTACTTC. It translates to CASSRTGSPSREQYF.